This TCR beta chain was retrieved from a study of blood T cell repertoires in COVID-19. Study details: Sites across the United States, Italy and Spain contributed samples from acute and convalescent COVID-19. From T cells, B-cell-depleted T cells, or PBMCs came the material, which was cDNA or gDNA.

This table comes from immunoSEQ multiplex PCR, and its TCRdb copy is limited to in-frame clones, with some not included. Of about 160,000 clones listed, more than 65% are singletons. The CDR3 has 16 residues. Germline V gives CDR1 SGDLS, CDR2 YYNGEE. V dropped 0 bases and J dropped 1 base, with 13 bases sitting between them. This TCR was sampled from a woman aged 55-75 years with COVID-19, enrolled during active disease. The V and J genes are TRBV9 and TRBJ2-5; the D gene is possibly TRBD2 (6 bases). Specimen: peripheral blood. For the CDR3, the DNA is TGTGCCAGCAGCGTAGTCCCCGGGGGAGCCCAAGAGACCCAGTACTTC. It codes for CASSVVPGGAQETQYF.